The rows below give T cell receptor beta chains drawn from one sample of a study of blood T cell repertoires in COVID-19. The protocol was immunoSEQ multiplex PCR, while the TCRdb copy is restricted to in-frame clones and leaves out a portion. The profile shows roughly 150,000 clones, about four fifths of them singletons. Sequenced material: peripheral blood. The receptors were gathered from a woman in her 70s who had recovered from COVID-19. The CDR3 runs from the conserved cysteine through the conserved F or W. D genes are given only for firm matches. Size is omitted from some rows. Given values are once, few, many or a class for expanded clones.

d_call: -; cdr3_length: 14; j_call: TRBJ2-5; v_call: TRBV28; clone_size: -; cdr3_nt: TGTGCCAGCAGGCGTGGGGGGGCTGGGGAGACCCAGTACTTC; cdr3_aa: CASRRGGAGETQYF
d_call: TRBD1; cdr3_length: 15; j_call: TRBJ2-2; v_call: TRBV7-9; clone_size: -; cdr3_nt: TGTGCCAGCAGCCCAGGACAGGGTGAAACCGGGGAGCTGTTTTTT; cdr3_aa: CASSPGQGETGELFF
d_call: TRBD1; cdr3_length: 15; j_call: TRBJ1-1; v_call: TRBV27; clone_size: -; cdr3_nt: TGTGCCAGCATGGACAGGGTTAGGTTTGGCACTGAAGCTTTCTTT; cdr3_aa: CASMDRVRFGTEAFF
d_call: -; cdr3_length: 15; j_call: TRBJ1-2; v_call: TRBV25-1; clone_size: -; cdr3_nt: TGTGCCAGCAGTGAAGGGGGGTTCCCTAACTATGGCTACACCTTC; cdr3_aa: CASSEGGFPNYGYTF
d_call: TRBD1; cdr3_length: 13; j_call: TRBJ2-5; v_call: TRBV19; clone_size: -; cdr3_nt: TGTGCCAGTACCCCGACAGGGGGAGAGACCCAGTACTTC; cdr3_aa: CASTPTGGETQYF
d_call: TRBD2; cdr3_length: 14; j_call: TRBJ2-4; v_call: TRBV7-2; clone_size: -; cdr3_nt: TGTGCCAGCAGCTTAGTAGCGGGGGGAAACATTCAGTACTTC; cdr3_aa: CASSLVAGGNIQYF
d_call: TRBD1; cdr3_length: 14; j_call: TRBJ2-7; v_call: TRBV7-3; clone_size: -; cdr3_nt: TGTGCCAGCAGCCCCGGGACAGGGGCCTACGAGCAGTACTTC; cdr3_aa: CASSPGTGAYEQYF
d_call: -; cdr3_length: 18; j_call: TRBJ1-5; v_call: TRBV10-1; clone_size: -; cdr3_nt: TGCGCCAGCAGTGGGGGGCGGGCAAGCCGGCAGAGCAATCAGCCCCAGCATTTT; cdr3_aa: CASSGGRASRQSNQPQHF
d_call: TRBD1; cdr3_length: 14; j_call: TRBJ2-7; v_call: TRBV30; clone_size: -; cdr3_nt: TGTGCCTGGAGTGTGGTTGGCAGGGGGCGGGTGCAGTACTTC; cdr3_aa: CAWSVVGRGRVQYF
d_call: -; cdr3_length: 14; j_call: TRBJ1-5; v_call: TRBV2; clone_size: -; cdr3_nt: TGTGCCAGCAGTGGGACAGCCGCTAATCAGCCCCAGCATTTT; cdr3_aa: CASSGTAANQPQHF
d_call: -; cdr3_length: 12; j_call: TRBJ2-5; v_call: TRBV28; clone_size: -; cdr3_nt: TGTGCCAGCAGCTCCCCCCAAGAGACCCAGTACTTC; cdr3_aa: CASSSPQETQYF
d_call: TRBD1; cdr3_length: 17; j_call: TRBJ1-3; v_call: TRBV7-6; clone_size: -; cdr3_nt: TGTGCCAGCAGCTTATCCCTGGGACAGGTCTCTGGAAACACCATATATTTT; cdr3_aa: CASSLSLGQVSGNTIYF
d_call: -; cdr3_length: 17; j_call: TRBJ1-2; v_call: TRBV15; clone_size: -; cdr3_nt: TGTGCCACCAGCAGAGATCGGGAACGACGGAGGGACGAAGGCTACACCTTC; cdr3_aa: CATSRDRERRRDEGYTF
d_call: TRBD2; cdr3_length: 16; j_call: TRBJ2-7; v_call: TRBV7-2; clone_size: -; cdr3_nt: TGTGCCAGCAGCTTAGTTAGCGGGAGCTCTACCTACGAGCAGTACTTC; cdr3_aa: CASSLVSGSSTYEQYF
d_call: TRBD2; cdr3_length: 13; j_call: TRBJ2-7; v_call: TRBV18; clone_size: -; cdr3_nt: TGTGCCAGCTCACCAGGGGGGGGCTACGAGCAGTACTTC; cdr3_aa: CASSPGGGYEQYF
d_call: -; cdr3_length: 13; j_call: TRBJ1-2; v_call: TRBV3-1/TRBV3-2; clone_size: -; cdr3_nt: TGTGCCAGCACCCCGGGGAGGAACTATGGCTACACCTTC; cdr3_aa: CASTPGRNYGYTF
d_call: TRBD2; cdr3_length: 14; j_call: TRBJ2-5; v_call: TRBV20-1; clone_size: -; cdr3_nt: TGCAGTGCTAGTCCGCGGACTAGCGGAGAGACCCAGTACTTC; cdr3_aa: CSASPRTSGETQYF
d_call: TRBD2; cdr3_length: 14; j_call: TRBJ2-3; v_call: TRBV7-3; clone_size: -; cdr3_nt: TGTGCCAGCAGCTTGTTGCGGGAGGAAGGTACGCAGTATTTT; cdr3_aa: CASSLLREEGTQYF
d_call: -; cdr3_length: 14; j_call: TRBJ2-5; v_call: TRBV7-2; clone_size: once; cdr3_nt: TGTGCCAGCAGCTACCGGACTGACCAAGAGACCCAGTACTTC; cdr3_aa: CASSYRTDQETQYF
d_call: TRBD2; cdr3_length: 16; j_call: TRBJ2-1; v_call: TRBV7-2; clone_size: -; cdr3_nt: TGTGCCAGCAGCTTAGTTGGGACTAGCGGGTTCAATGAGCAGTTCTTC; cdr3_aa: CASSLVGTSGFNEQFF
d_call: TRBD1; cdr3_length: 15; j_call: TRBJ2-1; v_call: TRBV6-6; clone_size: -; cdr3_nt: TGTGCCAGCAGGATGGACAGGGACGCATACAATGAGCAGTTCTTC; cdr3_aa: CASRMDRDAYNEQFF
d_call: -; cdr3_length: 14; j_call: TRBJ1-5; v_call: TRBV7-3; clone_size: few; cdr3_nt: TGTGCCAGCAGCCCCGCGGGGAGCAATCAGCCCCAGCATTTT; cdr3_aa: CASSPAGSNQPQHF
d_call: -; cdr3_length: 16; j_call: TRBJ1-1; v_call: TRBV28; clone_size: -; cdr3_nt: TGTGCCAGCAGTTTGGGGGGAGGGGGACCGAACACTGAAGCTTTCTTT; cdr3_aa: CASSLGGGGPNTEAFF
d_call: -; cdr3_length: 14; j_call: TRBJ1-2; v_call: TRBV6-5; clone_size: -; cdr3_nt: TGTGCCAGCAGTCTCCCCGGGGGACGAGGGGGCTACACCTTC; cdr3_aa: CASSLPGGRGGYTF
d_call: -; cdr3_length: 12; j_call: TRBJ2-5; v_call: TRBV5-1; clone_size: -; cdr3_nt: TGCGCCAGCAGCTTGGCGCAAGAGACCCAGTACTTC; cdr3_aa: CASSLAQETQYF
d_call: -; cdr3_length: 13; j_call: TRBJ2-1; v_call: TRBV6-5; clone_size: -; cdr3_nt: TGTGCCAGCAGTCCCGGGACTCCCAAGGAGCAGTTCTTC; cdr3_aa: CASSPGTPKEQFF
d_call: -; cdr3_length: 12; j_call: TRBJ2-2; v_call: TRBV3-1/TRBV3-2; clone_size: -; cdr3_nt: TGTGCCAGCAGCCAAGCGGGAGGGGAGCTGTTTTTT; cdr3_aa: CASSQAGGELFF
d_call: -; cdr3_length: 17; j_call: TRBJ2-2; v_call: TRBV4-1; clone_size: -; cdr3_nt: TGCGCCAGCAGCCAAGATGTCCCACCAGGGGCCGGCGGGGAGCTGTTTTTT; cdr3_aa: CASSQDVPPGAGGELFF
d_call: TRBD1; cdr3_length: 14; j_call: TRBJ1-1; v_call: TRBV11-2; clone_size: -; cdr3_nt: TGTGCCAGCAGCATTGGGACAGGGAACACTGAAGCTTTCTTT; cdr3_aa: CASSIGTGNTEAFF
d_call: -; cdr3_length: 11; j_call: TRBJ2-7; v_call: TRBV28; clone_size: -; cdr3_nt: TGTGCCAGCAGTTTAATAGACGAGCAGTACTTC; cdr3_aa: CASSLIDEQYF
d_call: TRBD1; cdr3_length: 13; j_call: TRBJ1-2; v_call: TRBV5-5; clone_size: few; cdr3_nt: TGTGCCAGCAGCACCCAGGGGGCGGAGGGCTACACCTTC; cdr3_aa: CASSTQGAEGYTF
d_call: TRBD2; cdr3_length: 16; j_call: TRBJ2-1; v_call: TRBV19; clone_size: -; cdr3_nt: TGTGCCAGTACCAACCGGCGACTAGCGTCCTACAATGAGCAGTTCTTC; cdr3_aa: CASTNRRLASYNEQFF
d_call: TRBD1; cdr3_length: 15; j_call: TRBJ2-7; v_call: TRBV7-6; clone_size: -; cdr3_nt: TGTGCCAGCAGCTTAGATGGGGACAGGGCCAACGAGCAGTACTTC; cdr3_aa: CASSLDGDRANEQYF
d_call: -; cdr3_length: 16; j_call: TRBJ1-1; v_call: TRBV15; clone_size: -; cdr3_nt: TGTGCCACCAGCAGAGATGGCGGACACCAGAACACTGAAGCTTTCTTT; cdr3_aa: CATSRDGGHQNTEAFF
d_call: -; cdr3_length: 17; j_call: TRBJ2-1; v_call: TRBV15; clone_size: -; cdr3_nt: TGTGCCACCAGCAGAGGGGGGCGAGGGGCCTCCTACAATGAGCAGTTCTTC; cdr3_aa: CATSRGGRGASYNEQFF
d_call: TRBD1; cdr3_length: 14; j_call: TRBJ1-3; v_call: TRBV10-3; clone_size: -; cdr3_nt: TGTGCCATCAGGGGGGACAGGGGAGGAAACACCATATATTTT; cdr3_aa: CAIRGDRGGNTIYF
d_call: TRBD1; cdr3_length: 14; j_call: TRBJ2-1; v_call: TRBV11-2; clone_size: -; cdr3_nt: TGTGCCAGCAGCTTGGTGGACAGGTACAATGAGCAGTTCTTC; cdr3_aa: CASSLVDRYNEQFF
d_call: TRBD2; cdr3_length: 14; j_call: TRBJ2-5; v_call: TRBV6-9; clone_size: -; cdr3_nt: TGTGCCACCACTTCGACTAGCGGGGGGGAGACCCAGTACTTC; cdr3_aa: CATTSTSGGETQYF
d_call: TRBD2; cdr3_length: 18; j_call: TRBJ2-1; v_call: TRBV11-2; clone_size: few; cdr3_nt: TGTGCCAGCAGCCCCAGGGGGTCGGCTAGCGGGGTTTACAATGAGCAGTTCTTC; cdr3_aa: CASSPRGSASGVYNEQFF
d_call: TRBD2; cdr3_length: 16; j_call: TRBJ2-3; v_call: TRBV7-2; clone_size: -; cdr3_nt: TGTGCCAGCAGCTTAACCTGGCGGGAGGGCACAGATACGCAGTATTTT; cdr3_aa: CASSLTWREGTDTQYF
d_call: -; cdr3_length: 14; j_call: TRBJ1-2; v_call: TRBV6-6; clone_size: once; cdr3_nt: TGTGCCAGCAGTTACCAAGACAGGAGTGGGGGCTACACCTTC; cdr3_aa: CASSYQDRSGGYTF
d_call: TRBD1; cdr3_length: 15; j_call: TRBJ1-1; v_call: TRBV7-8; clone_size: -; cdr3_nt: TGTGCCAGCAGCCCCAGGGACAGGGTGGTCACTGAAGCTTTCTTT; cdr3_aa: CASSPRDRVVTEAFF
d_call: TRBD2; cdr3_length: 14; j_call: TRBJ2-1; v_call: TRBV10-3; clone_size: -; cdr3_nt: TGTGCCATCGGGGCTAGCGGCTCCTACAATGAGCAGTTCTTC; cdr3_aa: CAIGASGSYNEQFF
d_call: TRBD1; cdr3_length: 15; j_call: TRBJ2-3; v_call: TRBV24-1; clone_size: -; cdr3_nt: TGTGCCACCAGTTTCGGGACAGGTCCCACAGATACGCAGTATTTT; cdr3_aa: CATSFGTGPTDTQYF
d_call: -; cdr3_length: 15; j_call: TRBJ1-4; v_call: TRBV21-1; clone_size: -; cdr3_nt: TGTGCCAGCAGCAGGGGAGGCGCCACTAATGAAAAACTGTTTTTT; cdr3_aa: CASSRGGATNEKLFF
d_call: TRBD2; cdr3_length: 16; j_call: TRBJ2-5; v_call: TRBV5-1; clone_size: -; cdr3_nt: TGCGCCAGCAGCTTTGTAGTAGCGGGAGCCGGAGAGACCCAGTACTTC; cdr3_aa: CASSFVVAGAGETQYF
d_call: TRBD1; cdr3_length: 18; j_call: TRBJ1-2; v_call: TRBV5-6; clone_size: -; cdr3_nt: TGTGCCAGCAGCTTGGGGTTTTTGGGGACAGGGGGCGCGAATGGCTACACCTTC; cdr3_aa: CASSLGFLGTGGANGYTF
d_call: -; cdr3_length: 12; j_call: TRBJ2-7; v_call: TRBV30; clone_size: -; cdr3_nt: TGTGCCTGGACCGGGGGGCCCGGCGAGCAGTACTTC; cdr3_aa: CAWTGGPGEQYF
d_call: -; cdr3_length: 15; j_call: TRBJ1-1; v_call: TRBV5-1; clone_size: -; cdr3_nt: TGCGCCAGCAGCTCGGCTACAGGTGGGAACACTGAAGCTTTCTTT; cdr3_aa: CASSSATGGNTEAFF
d_call: TRBD2; cdr3_length: 15; j_call: TRBJ2-7; v_call: TRBV3-1/TRBV3-2; clone_size: once; cdr3_nt: TGTGCCAGCAGCCAAGGGTCACTAGCGGTGTACGAGCAGTACTTC; cdr3_aa: CASSQGSLAVYEQYF
d_call: -; cdr3_length: 13; j_call: TRBJ1-2; v_call: TRBV4-3; clone_size: -; cdr3_nt: TGCGCCAGCAGCCAAGCTCTAGAAGTCGGCTACACCTTC; cdr3_aa: CASSQALEVGYTF
d_call: TRBD1; cdr3_length: 16; j_call: TRBJ2-7; v_call: TRBV25-1; clone_size: few; cdr3_nt: TGTGCCAGCAGTGCCCCACCGGGACAGGGGTCCTACGAGCAGTACTTC; cdr3_aa: CASSAPPGQGSYEQYF
d_call: TRBD2; cdr3_length: 15; j_call: TRBJ2-2; v_call: TRBV6-5; clone_size: -; cdr3_nt: TGTGCCAGCAGCCGCCCTAGCGGGGGCATCGGGGAGCTGTTTTTT; cdr3_aa: CASSRPSGGIGELFF
d_call: TRBD1; cdr3_length: 12; j_call: TRBJ2-1; v_call: TRBV7-2; clone_size: -; cdr3_nt: TGTGCCAGCAGCCTAGCCCGGGACAGGACGTTCTTC; cdr3_aa: CASSLARDRTFF
d_call: -; cdr3_length: 13; j_call: TRBJ2-2; v_call: TRBV5-1; clone_size: few; cdr3_nt: TGCGCCAGCAGCCCCACTAGTTCCGGGGAGCTGTTTTTT; cdr3_aa: CASSPTSSGELFF
d_call: TRBD1; cdr3_length: 17; j_call: TRBJ1-2; v_call: TRBV5-5; clone_size: -; cdr3_nt: TGTGCCAGCAGCTTGGCCGGTTGGACAGGGAGCGGCTATGGCTACACCTTC; cdr3_aa: CASSLAGWTGSGYGYTF
d_call: TRBD1; cdr3_length: 15; j_call: TRBJ1-1; v_call: TRBV7-9; clone_size: -; cdr3_nt: TGTGCCAGCAGCTCCAAAACAGGGGAGCACACTGAAGCTTTCTTT; cdr3_aa: CASSSKTGEHTEAFF
d_call: -; cdr3_length: 16; j_call: TRBJ1-2; v_call: TRBV15; clone_size: -; cdr3_nt: TGTGCCACCAGTTTATTCACTCGGGGGGCTAACTATGGCTACACCTTC; cdr3_aa: CATSLFTRGANYGYTF
d_call: -; cdr3_length: 15; j_call: TRBJ2-2; v_call: TRBV9; clone_size: -; cdr3_nt: TGTGCCAGCAGCGTAGCTCTAGGGGCCACCGGGGAGCTGTTTTTT; cdr3_aa: CASSVALGATGELFF